This TCR beta chain was profiled in a study of blood T cell repertoires in COVID-19. Study-wide background: Sites across the United States, Italy and Spain contributed samples from acute and convalescent COVID-19.

Participants were aged about 18 to 95 years, lived in about 26 US areas, and enrolled virtually. The CDR3 contains 13 residues. Trimming at V came to 7 bases and at J to 7 bases, leaving 8 bases not matched to a gene. Libraries were prepared by immunoSEQ multiplex PCR; TCRdb keeps only in-frame clonotypes and omits some of them. The sample gives about 230,000 clones, roughly nine tenths of which show up once; 2.5% to 3.5% is in the top ten. Source material: PBMCs or T cells enriched from blood (not recorded which). The receptor was derived from a woman aged 45 to 65 in a cohort exposed to, infected with or recovered from COVID-19 (not recorded which). The chain uses TRBV23-1 and TRBJ1-1, with 8 bases that match TRBD1. TRBV23-1 is an ORF; its function is uncertain. The CDR3 here is CASKRQGWLEAFF. CDR3 coding DNA: TGCGCCAGCAAACGACAGGGGTGGCTTGAAGCTTTCTTT.